The T cell receptor beta chain described here comes from a study of cytomegalovirus exposure and HLA in healthy donors. Study findings and constraints: TCR beta chains associated with HLA were, in a later analysis, more clonally expanded than equally common others.

This CDR3 spans 15 amino acids. J lost 3 bases, V lost 5 bases, and 7 bases had no gene match. The germline gives CDR1 SEHNR, CDR2 FQNEAQ (reference sequence). This PCR relied on a set of 60 Vbeta primers and 13 Jbeta primers. The protocol was immunoSEQ multiplex PCR, while the TCRdb copy is restricted to in-frame clones and leaves out a portion. The sample has about 200,000 clones; about 86% are singletons. Notes on this clone: The antigen is undetermined.

This receptor was obtained from a woman in her 30s in good health and CMV-seronegative. V is TRBV7-9 and J is TRBJ2-1; 7 positions match TRBD2. The sample consisted of PBMCs. This chain's CDR3 is CASSPSSGLYNEQFF. The CDR3 DNA sequence: TGTGCCAGCAGCCCGAGTAGCGGGCTCTACAATGAGCAGTTCTTC.